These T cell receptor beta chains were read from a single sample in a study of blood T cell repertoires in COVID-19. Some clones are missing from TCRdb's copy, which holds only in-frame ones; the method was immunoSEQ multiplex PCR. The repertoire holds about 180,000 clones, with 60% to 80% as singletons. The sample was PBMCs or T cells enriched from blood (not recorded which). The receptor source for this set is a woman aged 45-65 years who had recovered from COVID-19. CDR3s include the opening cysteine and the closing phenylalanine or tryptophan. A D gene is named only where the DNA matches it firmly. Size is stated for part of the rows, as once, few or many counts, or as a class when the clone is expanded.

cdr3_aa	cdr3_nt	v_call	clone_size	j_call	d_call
CASSLEDGGSYNEQFF	TGTGCCAGCAGCTTGGAGGACGGGGGCTCCTACAATGAGCAGTTCTTC	TRBV5-5	NA	TRBJ2-1	NA
CASSPPSGSTHEQFF	TGTGCCAGCTCACCACCGAGCGGGAGCACCCATGAGCAGTTCTTC	TRBV18	NA	TRBJ2-1	TRBD2
CSVADSTYNSPLHF	TGCAGCGTCGCTGACAGCACCTATAATTCACCCCTCCACTTT	TRBV29-1	NA	TRBJ1-6	NA
CASSLQGGGETQYF	TGTGCCAGCAGCCTACAGGGGGGCGGAGAGACCCAGTACTTC	TRBV7-9	few	TRBJ2-5	TRBD1
CASSLEVGGQPQHF	TGCGCCAGCAGCTTGGAAGTCGGCGGACAGCCCCAGCATTTT	TRBV5-1	NA	TRBJ1-5	NA
CASSLDIDYGSNQPQHF	TGTGCCAGCAGCTTGGACATCGACTATGGGAGCAATCAGCCCCAGCATTTT	TRBV5-5	NA	TRBJ1-5	NA
CASSLDVTSGNNEQFF	TGCGCCAGCAGCTTGGACGTCACTAGCGGAAACAATGAGCAGTTCTTC	TRBV5-1	NA	TRBJ2-1	TRBD2
CAISDGQGRMGEKLFF	TGTGCCATCAGTGACGGACAGGGCCGTATGGGAGAAAAACTGTTTTTT	TRBV10-3	NA	TRBJ1-4	TRBD1
CASSLDRGYEQYF	TGTGCCAGCAGCTTGGACAGGGGCTACGAGCAGTACTTC	TRBV5-5	NA	TRBJ2-7	TRBD1
CASYRQQGSPLHF	TGTGCCAGCTATCGGCAACAGGGTTCACCCCTCCACTTT	TRBV6-5	NA	TRBJ1-6	NA
CASSLIPRLAGDSYNEQFF	TGTGCCAGCAGCTTAATCCCCAGACTAGCGGGGGACTCCTACAATGAGCAGTTCTTC	TRBV7-3	once	TRBJ2-1	TRBD2
CSAGGRTEAFF	TGCAGTGCCGGGGGGAGAACTGAAGCTTTCTTT	TRBV20-1	NA	TRBJ1-1	NA
CAWSQDRGRYEQYF	TGTGCCTGGAGTCAGGACAGGGGGCGATACGAGCAGTACTTC	TRBV30	few	TRBJ2-7	TRBD1
CASSRTGQGYETQYF	TGTGCCAGCTCACGTACGGGACAGGGTTACGAGACCCAGTACTTC	TRBV18	NA	TRBJ2-5	TRBD1
CASSQEGRVSSNQPQHF	TGCGCCAGCAGCCAAGAAGGCAGGGTGAGTAGCAATCAGCCCCAGCATTTT	TRBV4-1	NA	TRBJ1-5	NA
CASGLGLNQPQHF	TGTGCTAGTGGTTTGGGTCTCAATCAGCCCCAGCATTTT	TRBV12-5	NA	TRBJ1-5	NA
CASSSGRVYEQYF	TGTGCCAGTAGTAGCGGGAGGGTGTACGAGCAGTACTTC	TRBV19	NA	TRBJ2-7	TRBD2
CASRPGVNTEAFF	TGCGCCAGCAGACCAGGTGTGAACACTGAAGCTTTCTTT	TRBV5-1	NA	TRBJ1-1	NA
CASSKGQGGYEQYF	TGTGCCAGCAGCAAGGGACAGGGTGGTTACGAGCAGTACTTC	TRBV9	NA	TRBJ2-7	TRBD1
CASSLFGGQLYEQYF	TGTGCCAGCAGCTTATTCGGAGGGCAGCTCTACGAGCAGTACTTC	TRBV7-8	few	TRBJ2-7	NA
CASSLAGQSEQYF	TGCGCCAGCAGCTTAGCGGGACAGTCCGAGCAGTACTTC	TRBV10-2	NA	TRBJ2-7	NA
CASSRGDGRRAGELFF	TGTGCCAGCTCGCGGGGGGACGGGAGAAGAGCCGGGGAGCTGTTTTTT	TRBV5-6	NA	TRBJ2-2	TRBD2
CASSGWTSGIGGGPGELFF	TGTGCCAGCAGCGGATGGACTAGCGGGATAGGGGGAGGACCCGGGGAGCTGTTTTTT	TRBV7-9	NA	TRBJ2-2	TRBD2
CAWIRHLNYGYTF	TGTGCCTGGATCCGCCACTTAAACTATGGCTACACCTTC	TRBV30	once	TRBJ1-2	NA